These 24 T cell receptor beta chains originate from one sample sequenced in a study of cytomegalovirus exposure and HLA in healthy donors. With 60 Vbeta and 13 Jbeta primers, the PCR was carried out. Produced via immunoSEQ multiplex PCR; TCRdb's table is partial and in-frame only. The table includes just under 70,000 clones, approximately 75% detected once. The sequenced sample consisted of PBMCs. The origin of the receptors is a human donor in good health.

Here the CDR3 DNA reads TGTGCCAGCAGCCCCCAGGGGGGTGGGGCCAACGTCCTGACTTTC. Translating it yields CASSPQGGGANVLTF. The chain uses TRBV14 and TRBJ2-6, with a tentative D call TRBD1 (7 bases). Trimming took 4 bases from V and 3 from J, leaving 10 bases between them. Per germline, CDR1 SGHDN and CDR2 FVKESK. The CDR3 totals 15 residues.

This chain uses TRBV6-5 with TRBJ2-7; tentatively, D is TRBD2 (5 bases). CDR1 is MNHEY and CDR2 is SVGAGI in the germline V gene. The CDR3 is 14 amino acids. The germline V and J ends were trimmed by 10 bases and 4 bases, with 20 bases remaining between them. CDR3 DNA sequence: TGTGCCACCACGGAGGTAGAGGGCACTTACGAGCAGTACTTC. Its translation: CATTEVEGTYEQYF.

As to this clone: An end of the junction does not agree with germline; a read error may underlie this. The CDR3 DNA reads as TGTGCCAGCAGTTACTTGGACAGGCGATCTAACTATGGCTACCCCTTC. The encoded protein is CASSYLDRRSNYGYPF. V usage is TRBV6-5 and J usage is TRBJ1-2; 7 nucleotides agree with TRBD1. CDR1 and CDR2 from the germline V gene are MNHEY and SVGAGI. This CDR3 is built from 16 residues.

The J gene is TRBJ1-6, the V gene TRBV7-8; D is possibly TRBD1 (5 bases). Germline lookup yields CDR1 SGHVS and CDR2 FQNEAQ. Trimming shortened V by 0 bases and J by 6 bases, and 9 bases separated the two germline ends. The CDR3 is 15 residues long. CDR3 residues: CASSLAGGANSPLHF. CDR3 sequence (DNA): TGTGCCAGCAGCTTAGCGGGCGGGGCTAATTCACCCCTCCACTTT.

The gene calls are TRBV5-1 and TRBJ1-1, with 7 positions matching TRBD1. This CDR3 has 14 residues. V lost 6 bases to trimming and J lost 4 bases; unmatched junction nucleotides: 9. Per germline, CDR1 SGHRS and CDR2 YFSETQ. The CDR3 DNA follows: TGCGCCAGCACTGAAGGACAGGTGGGCACTGAAGCTTTCTTT. Its translation is CASTEGQVGTEAFF.

The chain couples TRBV23-1 to TRBJ1-1, with 7 bases fitting TRBD1. TRBV23-1 is an ORF; its function is uncertain. V lost 4 bases, J lost 3 bases, and 8 bases stayed unmatched. CDR3 length: 15 residues. The CDR3 bases are TGCGCCAGCAGTCCCAAAGGTGGACAGGACACTGAAGCTTTCTTT. Protein product: CASSPKGGQDTEAFF.

The chain recombines TRBV5-6 with TRBJ1-3, with D perhaps matching TRBD2 (6 bases). TRBJ2-2 matches the DNA end more closely, so the J call is doubtful. Germline CDR1 is SGHDT and CDR2 is YYEEEE. This CDR3 comprises 15 residues. This CDR3 reads CASRAGTGNTGELFF. In DNA form, the CDR3 reads TGTGCCAGCAGGGCCGGGACTGGGAACACCGGGGAGCTGTTTTTT.

The chain employs TRBV6-1 and TRBJ1-5, with D possibly TRBD1 on 6 matching bases. Germline V CDR1 and CDR2: MNHNS, SASEGT. Trimming pared 9 bases from V and 3 bases from J, leaving 9 bases between. This CDR3 has 12 amino acids. CDR3 protein: CASTGFNQPQHF. CDR3 sequence (DNA): TGTGCCAGTACAGGGTTCAATCAGCCCCAGCATTTT.

The chain carries TRBV7-2 and TRBJ2-5, with 9 positions matching TRBD2. Losses at the gene ends were 6 bases for V and 5 bases for J; bases not matched to a gene: 10. This CDR3 is built from 15 residues. Germline V lookup: CDR1 SGHTA, CDR2 FQGNSA. Here the CDR3 reads CASSPMRGGWETQYF. DNA of the CDR3: TGTGCCAGCAGTCCTATGCGGGGGGGATGGGAGACCCAGTACTTC.

As for this clone: One end of the junction varies from germline; a read error may be responsible. The chain has TRBV6-1 and TRBJ2-3; D is possibly TRBD1 or TRBD2 (6 bases each). Germline loops: CDR1 MNHNS, CDR2 SASEGT. This CDR3 region has 15 residues. CDR3 sequence reads: CASSEGGHVTDTQYF. The CDR3 DNA is TGTGCCAGCAGCGAAGGGGGGCATGTCACAGATACGCAGTATTTT.

The chain links TRBV11-2 to TRBJ2-3, with a tentative D call TRBD2 (6 bases). Germline CDR1 is SGHAT and CDR2 is FQNNGV. The CDR3 length is 15 residues. The V gene lost 3 bases and the J gene lost 3 bases, with 13 bases spanning the gap. CDR3 loop: CASSFVGGGTDTQYF. For the CDR3, the DNA is TGTGCCAGCAGCTTTGTCGGGGGTGGAACAGATACGCAGTATTTT.

The rearrangement links TRBV18 to TRBJ2-5, with D perhaps TRBD2 (5 bases). The J call could be wrong; TRBJ2-7 is a better fit for the DNA end. CDR1 is KGHSH, CDR2 LQKENI, per germline. This CDR3 contains 14 residues. As DNA, the CDR3 is TGTGCCAGCTCAAGTTGGACGGGAACCTACGAGCAGTACTTC. Amino acids: CASSSWTGTYEQYF.

The rearrangement uses TRBV11-2 and TRBJ2-3; perhaps TRBD1 as D (6 bases). CDR1 and CDR2 (germline): SGHAT, FQNNGV. This CDR3 region has 14 residues. V was pared by 2 bases and J by 2 bases, with 8 bases between. CDR3 nucleotide sequence: TGTGCCAGCAGCTTAAGGGGGACCACAGATACGCAGTATTTT. Protein product: CASSLRGTTDTQYF.

This sequence joins TRBV19 and TRBJ1-3; D gene unclear. V lost 1 base and J 4 bases, leaving 17 bases between the germline ends. This CDR3 comprises 17 residues. Germline V gene lookup returns CDR1 LNHDA and CDR2 SQIVND (reference sequence). This CDR3 reads CASSIGGAGVRGNTIYF. CDR3 sequence (DNA): TGTGCCAGTAGTATAGGAGGAGCGGGCGTGCGGGGAAACACCATATATTTT.

This clone occurred once. V and J are TRBV5-1 and TRBJ1-5; D possibly corresponds to TRBD1 (5 bases). The germline gives CDR1 SGHRS, CDR2 YFSETQ. The CDR3 is 15 amino acids. The V end was cut by 6 bases, the J end by 1 base, with 14 bases between. The CDR3 nucleotides read TGCGCCAGCATCCTTACGGGGGTGAGCAATCAGCCCCAGCATTTT. Its protein product is CASILTGVSNQPQHF.

The V gene is TRBV5-1, the J gene TRBJ1-6, with D possibly being TRBD1 (6 bases). Trimming cost V 0 bases and J 7 bases, with 11 bases left between them. This CDR3 region has 15 residues. The V gene's germline CDR1 is SGHRS and CDR2 YFSETQ. DNA of the CDR3: TGCGCCAGCAGCTTGGGACAGGAGGCAAATTCACCCCTCCACTTT. It codes for CASSLGQEANSPLHF.

This chain joins TRBV7-9 and TRBJ1-4, with TRBD1 identical over 7 bases. The germline V gene has CDR1 SEHNR and CDR2 FQNEAQ (reference sequence). The junction had 12 bases not matched to a gene; V was cut back by 0 bases and J by 2 bases. The length of the CDR3 is 19 residues. CDR3 DNA: TGTGCCAGCAGCTTAGCCAAAGCAGGGGGAATGAGGACTAATGAAAAACTGTTTTTT. Protein sequence: CASSLAKAGGMRTNEKLFF.

This chain connects TRBV5-4 to TRBJ2-3, with a weak D call TRBD2 (5 bases). CDR3 size: 13 residues. The V end was cut by 7 bases, the J end by 1 base, with 10 bases between. Germline-derived CDR1 and CDR2 are SGHNT and YYREEE (reference sequence). In nucleotides, the CDR3 is TGTGCCAGCTCATTGCGGGGCACAGATACGCAGTATTTT. Residues: CASSLRGTDTQYF. Variable domain in full (rest from reference TRBV5-4 and TRBJ2-3): ETGVTQSPTHLIKTRGQQVTLRCSSQSGHNTVSWYQQALGQGPQFIFQYYREEENGRGNFPPRFSGLQFPNYSSELNVNALELDDSALYLCASSLRGTDTQYFGPGTRLTVL.

The gene calls are TRBV6-5 and TRBJ2-7; D remains ambiguous. Germline V gene lookup returns CDR1 MNHEY and CDR2 SVGAGI. The V gene lost 0 bases and the J gene lost 7 bases, with 10 bases spanning the gap. This CDR3 comprises 13 residues. This chain's CDR3 is CASSYSSLWEQYF. The DNA of the CDR3 is TGTGCCAGCAGTTACTCGAGCCTTTGGGAGCAGTACTTC.

The rearrangement links TRBV7-3 to TRBJ2-1, with 10 bases lining up with TRBD2. Per the germline V gene, CDR1 is SGHTA and CDR2 is FQGTGA. The CDR3 runs to 15 residues. Trimming took 5 bases from V and 2 from J; bases not matched to a gene: 3. CDR3 coding DNA: TGTGCCAGCAGCCCTCTAGCGGGGGCCTACAATGAGCAGTTCTTC. This translates into CASSPLAGAYNEQFF. Together with reference TRBV7-3 and TRBJ2-1, the CDR3 gives the full variable domain: GAGVSQTPSNKVTEKGKYVELRCDPISGHTALYWYRQSLGQGPEFLIYFQGTGAADDSGLPNDRFFAVRPEGSVSTLKIQRTERGDSAVYLCASSPLAGAYNEQFFGPGTRLTVL.

V gene TRBV19 combines with J gene TRBJ1-5; D is perhaps TRBD1 (6 bases). Trimming removed 6 bases at V and 0 bases at J, with 12 bases between. The CDR3 runs 15 residues. Germline lookup yields CDR1 LNHDA and CDR2 SQIVND (reference sequence). The chain's CDR3 is CASRGTYDSNQPQHF. The CDR3 nucleotides are TGTGCCAGTAGGGGGACATACGATAGCAATCAGCCCCAGCATTTT.

V usage is TRBV27 and J usage is TRBJ2-7; a weak D match, TRBD1 (6 bases). There are 14 residues in the CDR3. Germline CDR1 MNHEY, CDR2 SMNVEV (reference sequence). Trimming took 3 bases from V and 7 from J, leaving 16 bases between them. The CDR3 region is CASSLVPPGVEQYF. The CDR3 DNA follows: TGTGCCAGCAGTTTGGTTCCTCCAGGGGTTGAGCAGTACTTC.

CDR3 nucleotides: TGTGCCAGCAGCTTAGCCCGGCAGGGGGGAACTGAAGCTTTCTTT. Translating gives CASSLARQGGTEAFF. The chain is built from TRBV7-9 and TRBJ1-1; TRBD1 matches at 7 bases. The CDR3 length is 15 residues. Germline CDR1 SEHNR, CDR2 FQNEAQ (reference sequence). V was clipped by 0 bases and J by 5 bases; unmatched bases: 6.

This clone has just a few counts. This sequence joins TRBV7-3 and TRBJ2-7, with D maybe TRBD2 (6 bases). The CDR3 has 14 amino acids. Deletions cut 5 bases from V and 6 bases from J, with 17 bases between. Germline CDR1 is SGHTA and CDR2 is FQGTGA. The CDR3 sequence: CASSLNAGPGEQYF. The CDR3 nucleotides read TGTGCCAGCAGCCTGAACGCGGGGCCGGGCGAGCAGTACTTC.